This TCR beta chain was profiled in a study of regulatory and conventional T cells in RAG deficiency. General observations from the study: Omenn patients showed >90% Treg-Tconv overlap and shorter CDR3 lengths. Shannon entropy fell and Simpson indices rose in RAG-deficient patients. Compared with controls, unique Treg TCR beta sequences dropped around 90-fold in Omenn syndrome and CID/AS.

Genomic DNA came from blood conventional CD4+ T cells gated CD25-low CD127-high. Clones were sequenced by immunoSEQ multiplex PCR, and TCRdb holds only the in-frame ones, with some missing. The data show about 30,000 clones, approximately 96% seen once. Germline-derived CDR1 and CDR2 are SGHAT and FQDESV (reference sequence). With V trimmed by 5 bases and J by 0 bases, 5 bases remained unmatched. There are 16 residues in the CDR3. With regard to this clone: Its antigen is unknown.

The same sample was also used in a study of regulatory T cells. That study reports: Primers: 52 TRBV forward and 13 TRBJ reverse.

Input material: CD25- CD4+ T cells sorted from blood. The sequence came from a human donor in good health. This sequence joins TRBV11-1 and TRBJ2-1, with 9 bases identical to TRBD2. For the CDR3, the DNA is TGTGCCAGCAGCCCTAAAGCGGGAGGCTCCTACAATGAGCAGTTCTTC. Protein: CASSPKAGGSYNEQFF.